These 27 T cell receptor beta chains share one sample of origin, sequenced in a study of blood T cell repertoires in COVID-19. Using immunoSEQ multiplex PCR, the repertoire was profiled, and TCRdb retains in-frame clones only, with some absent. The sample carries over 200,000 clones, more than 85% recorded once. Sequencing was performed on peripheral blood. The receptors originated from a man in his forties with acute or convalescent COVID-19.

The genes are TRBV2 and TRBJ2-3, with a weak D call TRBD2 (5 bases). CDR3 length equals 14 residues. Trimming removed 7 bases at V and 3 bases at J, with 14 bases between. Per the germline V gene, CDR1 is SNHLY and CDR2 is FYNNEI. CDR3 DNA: TGTGCCAGCACGGAGGTCTTGGGGACAGATACGCAGTATTTT. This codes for CASTEVLGTDTQYF.

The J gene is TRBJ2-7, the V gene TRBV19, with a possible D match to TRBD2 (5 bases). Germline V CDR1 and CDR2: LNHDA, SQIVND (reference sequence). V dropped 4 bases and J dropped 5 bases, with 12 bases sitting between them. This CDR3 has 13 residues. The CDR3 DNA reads TGTGCCAGTAGTACCCCGGGGTGGGACGAGCAGTACTTC. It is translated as CASSTPGWDEQYF.

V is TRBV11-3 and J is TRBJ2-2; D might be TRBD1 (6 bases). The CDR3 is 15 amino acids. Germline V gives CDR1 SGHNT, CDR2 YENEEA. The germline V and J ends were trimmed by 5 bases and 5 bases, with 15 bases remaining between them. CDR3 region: CASSLAARGTGELFF. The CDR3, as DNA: TGTGCCAGCAGCCTGGCAGCGAGGGGGACCGGGGAGCTGTTTTTT.

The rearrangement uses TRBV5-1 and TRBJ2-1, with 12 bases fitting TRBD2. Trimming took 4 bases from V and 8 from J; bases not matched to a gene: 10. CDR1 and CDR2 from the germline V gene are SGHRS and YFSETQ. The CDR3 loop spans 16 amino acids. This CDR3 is CASSPMSSGRGDEQFF. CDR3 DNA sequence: TGCGCCAGCAGCCCCATGTCTAGCGGGAGGGGAGATGAGCAGTTCTTC.

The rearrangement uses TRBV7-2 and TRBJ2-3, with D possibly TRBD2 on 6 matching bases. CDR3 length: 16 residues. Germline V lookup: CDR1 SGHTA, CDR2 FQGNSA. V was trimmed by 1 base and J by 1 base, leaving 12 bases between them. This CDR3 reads CASSLGVSGGTDTQYF. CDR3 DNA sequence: TGTGCCAGCAGCTTAGGGGTTAGCGGAGGCACAGATACGCAGTATTTT.

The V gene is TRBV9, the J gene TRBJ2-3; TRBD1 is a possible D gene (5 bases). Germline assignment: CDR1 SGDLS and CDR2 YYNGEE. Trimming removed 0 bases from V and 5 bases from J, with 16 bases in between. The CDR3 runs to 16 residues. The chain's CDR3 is CASSVGAGNSGDTQYF. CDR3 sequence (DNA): TGTGCCAGCAGCGTAGGGGCAGGGAATTCGGGAGATACGCAGTATTTT.

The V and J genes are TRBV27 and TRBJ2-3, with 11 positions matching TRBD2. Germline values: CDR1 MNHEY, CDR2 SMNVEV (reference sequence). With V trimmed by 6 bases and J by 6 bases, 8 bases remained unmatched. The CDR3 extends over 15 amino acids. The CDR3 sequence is CASSTSGRLGDTQYF. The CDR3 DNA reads TGTGCCAGCAGCACTAGCGGGAGATTGGGTGATACGCAGTATTTT.

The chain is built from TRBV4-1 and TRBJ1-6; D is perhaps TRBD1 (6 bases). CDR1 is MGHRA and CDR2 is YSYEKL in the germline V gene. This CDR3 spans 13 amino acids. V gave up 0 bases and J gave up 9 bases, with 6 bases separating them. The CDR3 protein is CASSQEGGSPLHF. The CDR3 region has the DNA TGCGCCAGCAGCCAAGAAGGGGGTTCACCCCTCCACTTT.

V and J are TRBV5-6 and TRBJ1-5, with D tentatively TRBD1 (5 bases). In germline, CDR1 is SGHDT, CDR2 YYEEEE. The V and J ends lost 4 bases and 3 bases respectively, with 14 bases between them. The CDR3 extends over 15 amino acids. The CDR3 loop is CASSPGQGFNQPQHF. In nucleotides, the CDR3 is TGTGCCAGCAGCCCCGGACAAGGATTCAATCAGCCCCAGCATTTT. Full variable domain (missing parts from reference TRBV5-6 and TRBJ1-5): DAGVTQSPTHLIKTRGQQVTLRCSPKSGHDTVSWYQQALGQGPQFIFQYYEEEERQRGNFPDRFSGHQFPNYSSELNVNALLLGDSALYLCASSPGQGFNQPQHFGDGTRLSIL.

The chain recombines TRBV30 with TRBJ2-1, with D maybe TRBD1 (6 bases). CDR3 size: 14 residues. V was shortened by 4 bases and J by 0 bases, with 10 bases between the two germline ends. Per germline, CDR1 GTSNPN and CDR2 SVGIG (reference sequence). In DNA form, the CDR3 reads TGTGCCTGGAAAGGGGGACCCTCCTACAATGAGCAGTTCTTC. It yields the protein CAWKGGPSYNEQFF.

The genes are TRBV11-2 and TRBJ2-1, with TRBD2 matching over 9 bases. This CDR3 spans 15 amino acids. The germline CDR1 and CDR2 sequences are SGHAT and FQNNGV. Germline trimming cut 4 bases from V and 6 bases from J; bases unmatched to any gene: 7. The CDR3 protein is CASSSNSGRANEQFF. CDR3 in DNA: TGTGCCAGCAGCTCAAATAGCGGGAGAGCCAATGAGCAGTTCTTC. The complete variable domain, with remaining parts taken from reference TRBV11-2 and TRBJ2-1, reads EAGVAQSPRYKIIEKRQSVAFWCNPISGHATLYWYQQILGQGPKLLIQFQNNGVVDDSQLPKDRFSAERLKGVDSTLKIQPAKLEDSAVYLCASSSNSGRANEQFFGPGTRLTVL.

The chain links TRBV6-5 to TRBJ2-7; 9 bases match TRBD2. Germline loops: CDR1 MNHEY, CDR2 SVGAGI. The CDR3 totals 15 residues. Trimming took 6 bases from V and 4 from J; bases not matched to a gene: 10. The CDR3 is CASSNLGGLAYEQYF. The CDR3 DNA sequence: TGTGCCAGCAGCAATTTGGGGGGACTAGCTTACGAGCAGTACTTC.

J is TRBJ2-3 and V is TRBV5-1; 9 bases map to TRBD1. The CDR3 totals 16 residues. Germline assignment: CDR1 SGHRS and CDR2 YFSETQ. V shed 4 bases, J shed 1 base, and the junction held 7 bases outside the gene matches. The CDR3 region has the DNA TGCGCCAGCAGCGGGGCCTGGACAGGGGGCACAGATACGCAGTATTTT. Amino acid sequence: CASSGAWTGGTDTQYF.

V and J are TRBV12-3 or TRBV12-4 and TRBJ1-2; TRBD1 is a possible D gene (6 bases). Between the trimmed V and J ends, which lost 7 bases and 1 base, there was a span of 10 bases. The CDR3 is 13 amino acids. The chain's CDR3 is CASTRQDNYGYTF. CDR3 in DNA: TGTGCCAGCACCAGACAGGATAACTATGGCTACACCTTC.

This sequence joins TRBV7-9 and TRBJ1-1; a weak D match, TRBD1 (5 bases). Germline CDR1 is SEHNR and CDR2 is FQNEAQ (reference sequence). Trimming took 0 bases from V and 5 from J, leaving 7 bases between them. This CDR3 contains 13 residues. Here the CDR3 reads CASSLARGTEAFF. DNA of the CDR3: TGTGCCAGCAGCTTAGCGCGGGGGACTGAAGCTTTCTTT.

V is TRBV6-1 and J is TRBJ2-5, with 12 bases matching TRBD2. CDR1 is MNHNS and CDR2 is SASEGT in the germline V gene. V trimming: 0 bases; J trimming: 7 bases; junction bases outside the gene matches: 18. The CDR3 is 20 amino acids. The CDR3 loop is CASSEAALAGGLLRGGTQYF. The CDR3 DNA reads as TGTGCCAGCAGTGAAGCCGCGCTAGCGGGAGGGCTCCTACGAGGTGGGACCCAGTACTTC.

The CDR3 DNA follows: TGTGCCAGTCGGACTAGCGGCTACCGGGGTGAGCAGTTCTTC. It is translated as CASRTSGYRGEQFF. The chain couples TRBV19 to TRBJ2-1; 10 bases map to TRBD2. The germline V gene has CDR1 LNHDA and CDR2 SQIVND (reference sequence). This CDR3 has 14 residues. V shed 8 bases, J shed 9 bases, and the junction held 10 bases outside the gene matches.

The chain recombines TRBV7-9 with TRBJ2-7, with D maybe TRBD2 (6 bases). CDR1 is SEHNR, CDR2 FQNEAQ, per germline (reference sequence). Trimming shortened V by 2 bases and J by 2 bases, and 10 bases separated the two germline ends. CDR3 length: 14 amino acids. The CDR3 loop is CASSLLGGAYEQYF. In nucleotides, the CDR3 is TGTGCCAGCAGCTTACTAGGCGGGGCCTACGAGCAGTACTTC.

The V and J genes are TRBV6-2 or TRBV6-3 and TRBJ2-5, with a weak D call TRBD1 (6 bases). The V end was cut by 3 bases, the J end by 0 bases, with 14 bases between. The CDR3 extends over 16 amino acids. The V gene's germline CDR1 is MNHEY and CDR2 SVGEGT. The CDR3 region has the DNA TGTGCCAGCAGTTATGTATACAGGGATTACCAAGAGACCCAGTACTTC. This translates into CASSYVYRDYQETQYF.

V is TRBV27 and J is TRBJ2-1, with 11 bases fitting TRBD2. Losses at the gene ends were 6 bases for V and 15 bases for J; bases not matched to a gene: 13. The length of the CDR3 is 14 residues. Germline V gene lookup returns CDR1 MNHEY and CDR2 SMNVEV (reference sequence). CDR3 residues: CASRGSGRVPNRFF. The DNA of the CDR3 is TGTGCCAGCAGGGGTAGCGGGAGGGTCCCTAATCGGTTCTTC.

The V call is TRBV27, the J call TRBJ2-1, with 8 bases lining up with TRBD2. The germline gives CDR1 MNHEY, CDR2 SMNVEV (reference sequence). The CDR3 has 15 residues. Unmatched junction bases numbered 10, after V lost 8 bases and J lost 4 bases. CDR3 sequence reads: CASRPRGEGYNEQFF. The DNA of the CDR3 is TGTGCCAGCCGCCCGCGGGGGGAGGGATACAATGAGCAGTTCTTC.

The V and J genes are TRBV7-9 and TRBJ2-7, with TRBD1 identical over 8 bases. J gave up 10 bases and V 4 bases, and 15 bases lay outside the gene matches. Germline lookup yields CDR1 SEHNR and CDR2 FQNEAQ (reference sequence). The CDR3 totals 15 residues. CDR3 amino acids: CASSSEFRDRIFQYF. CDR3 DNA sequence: TGTGCCAGCAGCTCAGAGTTCCGGGACAGGATATTTCAGTACTTC.

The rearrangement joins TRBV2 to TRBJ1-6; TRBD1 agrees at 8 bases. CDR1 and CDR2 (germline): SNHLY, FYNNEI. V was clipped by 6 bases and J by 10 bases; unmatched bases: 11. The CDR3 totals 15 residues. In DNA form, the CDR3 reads TGTGCCAGCAGGACCCAGGGGGCGCTTGGGTCACCCCTCCACTTT. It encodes CASRTQGALGSPLHF.

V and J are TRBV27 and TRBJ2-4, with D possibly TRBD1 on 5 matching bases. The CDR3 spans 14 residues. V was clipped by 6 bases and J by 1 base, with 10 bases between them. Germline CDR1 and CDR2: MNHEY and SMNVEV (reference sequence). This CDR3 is CASSRVAAKNIQYF. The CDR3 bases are TGTGCCAGCAGCAGGGTTGCGGCCAAAAACATTCAGTACTTC.

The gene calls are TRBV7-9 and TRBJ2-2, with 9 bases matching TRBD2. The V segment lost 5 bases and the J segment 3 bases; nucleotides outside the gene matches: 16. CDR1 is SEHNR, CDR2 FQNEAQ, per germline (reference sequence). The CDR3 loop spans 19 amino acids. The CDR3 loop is CASSPPGNSGSRYTGELFF. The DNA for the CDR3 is TGTGCCAGCAGCCCTCCGGGAAATAGCGGGAGCAGATACACCGGGGAGCTGTTTTTT.

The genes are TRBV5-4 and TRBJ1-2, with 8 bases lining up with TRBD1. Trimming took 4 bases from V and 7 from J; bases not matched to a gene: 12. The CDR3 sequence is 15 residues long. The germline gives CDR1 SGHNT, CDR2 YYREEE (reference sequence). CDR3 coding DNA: TGTGCCAGCAGCCTACGTGGGACAGGCGCTATTGGCTACACCTTC. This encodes CASSLRGTGAIGYTF.

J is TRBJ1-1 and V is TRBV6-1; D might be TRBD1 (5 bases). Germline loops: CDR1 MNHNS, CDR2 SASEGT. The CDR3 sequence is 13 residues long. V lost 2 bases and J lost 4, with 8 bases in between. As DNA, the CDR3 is TGTGCCAGCAGTGAACGGGGGGGCACTGAAGCTTTCTTT. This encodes CASSERGGTEAFF.